A single sample gave rise to the 27 T cell receptor beta chains below, sequenced in a study of identical twins. TCRdb reprocessed the 5' RACE reads via MiXCR and lists one record per CDR3 protein. The sample includes hundreds of thousands of distinct CDR3 sequences, roughly 12% of them seen just once. A further study also used this sample, focusing on yellow fever vaccine responses in identical twins.

Sequencing input: PBMCs. These receptor sequences come from a woman aged 18-29 years in good health.

The chain links TRBV7-9 to TRBJ2-1, with D possibly TRBD2 on 6 matching bases. CDR3 length: 16 amino acids. The V and J ends lost 5 bases and 7 bases respectively, with 21 bases between them. CDR1 and CDR2 (germline): SEHNR, FQNEAQ (reference sequence). The CDR3 reads CASSPPLRTIGNEQFF. The DNA for the CDR3 is TGTGCCAGCAGCCCACCCCTCCGGACTATAGGGAATGAGCAGTTCTTC.

There are many counts of this clonotype. This chain joins TRBV6-4 and TRBJ1-5, with D unclear. V was pared by 1 base and J by 9 bases, with 25 bases between. The CDR3 contains 18 residues. Germline-derived CDR1 and CDR2 are MRHNA and SNTAGT. The CDR3 nucleotides read TGTGCCAGCAGTGACTGGCGGTCGGAGGGCCGCTATATGCGGCCCCAGCATTTT. Its translation is CASSDWRSEGRYMRPQHF.

The chain has TRBV4-1 and TRBJ2-5; weak D call: TRBD2 (5 bases). The V gene lost 1 base and the J gene lost 2 bases, with 11 bases spanning the gap. Germline assignment: CDR1 MGHRA and CDR2 YSYEKL. This CDR3 region has 15 residues. The CDR3 DNA sequence: TGCGCCAGCAGCCAAGTTGAGCGGCTACAAGAGACCCAGTACTTC. It encodes CASSQVERLQETQYF.

This clonotype was found many times. V usage is TRBV15 and J usage is TRBJ1-4; D is uncertain. The length of the CDR3 is 13 residues. Germline V gene data show CDR1 as LNHNV and CDR2 as YYDKDF (reference sequence). Trimming pared 8 bases from V and 1 base from J, leaving 8 bases between. CDR3 in amino acids: CATSGGTNEKLFF. CDR3 DNA sequence: TGTGCCACCTCGGGAGGAACTAATGAAAAACTGTTTTTT.

This clonotype showed up just a few times. The rearrangement links TRBV15 to TRBJ2-1; D is possibly TRBD1 (5 bases). V gave up 2 bases and J gave up 2 bases, with 10 bases separating them. The CDR3 covers 15 residues. CDR1 is LNHNV and CDR2 is YYDKDF in the germline V gene (reference sequence). This chain's CDR3 is CATSRSWGAYNEQFF. CDR3 coding DNA: TGTGCCACCAGCAGAAGTTGGGGCGCCTACAATGAGCAGTTCTTC.

This rearrangement joins TRBV20-1 to TRBJ1-4, with D perhaps matching TRBD1 (5 bases). The CDR3 is made up of 14 amino acids. Germline CDR1 DFQATT, CDR2 SNEGSKA (reference sequence). Trimming removed 6 bases from V and 5 bases from J, with 16 bases in between. The CDR3 sequence is CSARQIDLNEKLFF. DNA for the CDR3: TGCAGTGCCAGACAGATAGACTTAAATGAAAAACTGTTTTTT.

This clonotype was observed at least ten times. The chain couples TRBV5-1 to TRBJ2-3; 7 positions agree with TRBD2. V lost 3 bases, J lost 2 bases, and 15 bases stayed unmatched. The CDR3 is 18 residues long. The V gene's germline CDR1 is SGHRS and CDR2 YFSETQ. CDR3 loop: CASSSDIGLGAYTDTQYF. In nucleotides, the CDR3 is TGCGCCAGCAGCTCGGATATAGGACTAGGTGCCTACACAGATACGCAGTATTTT. Full variable domain (missing parts from reference TRBV5-1 and TRBJ2-3): KAGVTQTPRYLIKTRGQQVTLSCSPISGHRSVSWYQQTPGQGLQFLFEYFSETQRNKGNFPGRFSGRQFSNSRSEMNVSTLELGDSALYLCASSSDIGLGAYTDTQYFGPGTRLTVL.

The chain is built from TRBV20-1 and TRBJ2-7, with D perhaps given as TRBD1 or TRBD2 (5 bases each). The germline gives CDR1 DFQATT, CDR2 SNEGSKA (reference sequence). V was cut by 0 bases and J by 3 bases, with 15 bases left in between. The CDR3 has 15 amino acids. The CDR3 loop reads CSAREIGGGDYEQYF. The CDR3 DNA sequence: TGCAGTGCTAGAGAGATTGGGGGTGGCGACTACGAGCAGTACTTC.

In this sample, this clonotype turned up a few times. This chain joins TRBV12-3 or TRBV12-4 and TRBJ2-2, with D perhaps TRBD1 (6 bases). The CDR3 covers 17 residues. Trimming took off 7 bases at V and 0 bases at J, with 18 bases between the two ends. The CDR3 DNA reads as TGTGCCAGCACCGGACAGAGTGTAAGGTCGAACACCGGGGAGCTGTTTTTT. Translation: CASTGQSVRSNTGELFF.

In its sample, this clonotype was seen many times. The chain uses TRBV28 and TRBJ1-2; D unclear. The V gene's germline CDR1 is MDHEN and CDR2 SYDVKM. Trimming left V 4 bases short and J 1 base short, with 1 base between. The CDR3 is 11 residues long. The CDR3 DNA sequence: TGTGCCAGCAGTTATAACTATGGCTACACCTTC. Encoded protein: CASSYNYGYTF.

This clonotype was picked up a small number of times. V is TRBV4-1 and J is TRBJ2-5; a possible D gene is TRBD2 (5 bases). Germline CDR1 reads MGHRA; CDR2 reads YSYEKL. The CDR3 has 15 residues. V was shortened by 1 base and J by 1 base, with 10 bases between the two germline ends. Here the CDR3 reads CASSQGAGIQETQYF. The CDR3 DNA sequence: TGCGCCAGCAGCCAAGGTGCGGGTATCCAAGAGACCCAGTACTTC.

This clonotype was counted many times. The chain has TRBV20-1 and TRBJ2-1, with TRBD1 as a possible D gene (6 bases). V was clipped by 3 bases and J by 5 bases, with 17 bases between them. The CDR3 sequence is 15 residues long. Germline V gives CDR1 DFQATT, CDR2 SNEGSKA (reference sequence). The CDR3 sequence: CSARAGAQRNNEQFF. The DNA of the CDR3 is TGCAGTGCTAGGGCAGGGGCTCAACGCAACAATGAGCAGTTCTTC.

This clonotype was seen many times. The chain uses TRBV7-9 and TRBJ1-5, with D tentatively TRBD1 (6 bases). Trimming stripped 5 bases from V and 0 bases from J, with 11 bases between. The CDR3 is 15 residues long. From germline, CDR1 is SEHNR and CDR2 FQNEAQ (reference sequence). For the CDR3, the DNA is TGTGCCAGCAGCCGGGACAACCTTAGCAATCAGCCCCAGCATTTT. Protein sequence: CASSRDNLSNQPQHF.

This chain links TRBV10-2 with TRBJ1-5, with no clear D. The V and J ends lost 6 bases and 0 bases respectively, with 15 bases between them. This CDR3 has 16 residues. The germline CDR1 and CDR2 sequences are WSHSY and SAAADI. The CDR3 region is CASRDGPAYSNQPQHF. DNA of the CDR3: TGCGCCAGCAGGGACGGACCGGCTTATAGCAATCAGCCCCAGCATTTT.

This clonotype was detected a few times. The chain links TRBV5-1 to TRBJ1-2, with D possibly being TRBD1 (6 bases). The germline CDR1 and CDR2 sequences are SGHRS and YFSETQ. The CDR3 extends over 12 amino acids. V was shortened by 5 bases and J by 8 bases, with 13 bases between the two germline ends. The CDR3 DNA is TGCGCCAGCAGTCCCCAGGGGAGCGGCTACACCTTC. This encodes CASSPQGSGYTF.

This clonotype has more than one count but fewer than ten. The chain uses TRBV15 and TRBJ2-3; 11 nucleotides match TRBD1. The CDR3 covers 22 residues. Germline CDR1 and CDR2: LNHNV and YYDKDF (reference sequence). V lost 3 bases and J lost 2; bases outside the gene matches: 22. In nucleotides, the CDR3 is TGTGCCACCAGCAGTCTTCCGGGACAGGGGGTTAATAGCGGGAGAAACACAGATACGCAGTATTTT. This codes for CATSSLPGQGVNSGRNTDTQYF.

This clonotype has at least ten counts. The chain joins TRBV20-1 to TRBJ1-1; D might be TRBD1 (5 bases). CDR3 length: 17 amino acids. V gave up 0 bases and J gave up 1 base, with 18 bases separating them. Looked up from germline, CDR1 is DFQATT and CDR2 is SNEGSKA (reference sequence). The DNA for the CDR3 is TGCAGTGCTAGAGACCGCCCCTCCAGGGTGCAGAACACTGAAGCTTTCTTT. It is translated as CSARDRPSRVQNTEAFF.

The rearrangement joins TRBV10-3 to TRBJ2-1; no clear D. The CDR3 sequence is 13 residues long. Trimming shortened V by 0 bases and J by 6 bases, and 6 bases separated the two germline ends. Germline loops: CDR1 ENHRY, CDR2 SYGVKD. The CDR3 region is CAISESPSNEQFF. In DNA form, the CDR3 reads TGTGCCATCAGTGAGTCTCCCAGCAATGAGCAGTTCTTC.

This clonotype has more than one count but fewer than ten. The J gene is TRBJ1-1, the V gene TRBV12-3 or TRBV12-4, with D possibly matching TRBD1 (6 bases). CDR3 length equals 14 residues. V shed 5 bases and J shed 5 bases, with 15 bases lying between them. The CDR3, as DNA: TGTGCCAGCAGTACCTCCAGGGGCAGGACTGAAGCTTTCTTT. Translation gives CASSTSRGRTEAFF.

This clonotype was detected only a few times. The chain combines TRBV12-3 or TRBV12-4 with TRBJ1-6, with no clear D. V lost 5 bases to trimming and J lost 1 base, with 15 bases between them. The CDR3 is 17 residues long. CDR3 in amino acids: CASSPRPVGSYNSPLHF. CDR3 sequence (DNA): TGTGCCAGCAGTCCGCGACCCGTTGGGTCCTATAATTCACCCCTCCACTTT.

The chain has TRBV3-1 and TRBJ2-7; the D gene is possibly TRBD1 (6 bases). The CDR3 sequence is 14 residues long. Germline V gene lookup returns CDR1 LGHDT and CDR2 YNNKEL (reference sequence). V lost 3 bases and J lost 3, with 12 bases in between. The CDR3 sequence: CASSHSDRSYEQYV. In DNA, the CDR3 is TGTGCCAGCAGCCACTCCGACAGGAGCTACGAGCAGTACGTC.

Only a few counts were recorded for this clonotype. CDR3 sequence (DNA): TGTGCCAGCAGTTACCCTGCCCTAGGCGGACGTTCCTACGAGCAGTACTTC. Encoded protein: CASSYPALGGRSYEQYF. V usage is TRBV6-5 and J usage is TRBJ2-7; D ambiguous. V dropped 2 bases and J dropped 1 base, with 18 bases sitting between them. Germline lookup yields CDR1 MNHEY and CDR2 SVGAGI. The CDR3 totals 17 residues.

This rearrangement joins TRBV28 to TRBJ2-6; D gene ambiguous. The CDR3 has 15 amino acids. The germline gives CDR1 MDHEN, CDR2 SYDVKM. V was shortened by 3 bases and J by 2 bases, with 8 bases between the two germline ends. The CDR3 bases are TGTGCCAGCAGTTTGATCGGACCTGGGGCCAACGTCCTGACTTTC. It yields the protein CASSLIGPGANVLTF.

This clonotype has at least ten counts. The J gene is TRBJ1-5, the V gene TRBV12-3 or TRBV12-4; D might be TRBD1 (6 bases). Trimming stripped 3 bases from V and 2 bases from J, with 11 bases between. This CDR3 spans 15 amino acids. CDR3 sequence reads: CASSFARGGNQPQHF. DNA for the CDR3: TGTGCCAGCAGTTTCGCCAGGGGCGGCAATCAGCCCCAGCATTTT.

This clonotype was found many times. V is TRBV5-1 and J is TRBJ2-1; D might be TRBD1 (5 bases). Germline V gives CDR1 SGHRS, CDR2 YFSETQ. The CDR3 loop spans 16 amino acids. V shed 2 bases and J shed 9 bases, with 21 bases lying between them. CDR3 in amino acids: CASSFVSPYVDSEQFF. CDR3 sequence (DNA): TGCGCCAGCAGCTTTGTCTCCCCGTACGTTGACAGTGAGCAGTTCTTC.

This clonotype was detected once. The chain recombines TRBV9 with TRBJ1-2, with TRBD1 matching 10 bases. The germline gives CDR1 SGDLS, CDR2 YYNGEE. This CDR3 is 12 amino acids long. Trimming took 0 bases from V and 10 from J; bases not matched to a gene: 0. The CDR3 sequence is CASSVGQGAYTF. CDR3 in DNA: TGTGCCAGCAGCGTAGGACAGGGGGCCTACACCTTC.

This clonotype was picked up many times. The chain has TRBV12-3 or TRBV12-4 and TRBJ2-2, with D uncertain. The CDR3 is 14 residues long. V lost 4 bases to trimming and J lost 4 bases, with 10 bases between them. CDR3 sequence (DNA): TGTGCCAGCAGTTCCCCCCCAGCCACCGGGGAGCTGTTTTTT. Translated: CASSSPPATGELFF.